The TCR beta chain under discussion was sequenced for a study of cytomegalovirus exposure and HLA in healthy donors. Study-wide results and caveats: Earlier analysis found most TCR beta V segments productive about 87% or about 30% of the time. Available immune exposure information was restricted to CMV serostatus only. Within the data, a cluster of highly shared sequence variants was likely a sequencing artifact. The presence/absence work took it that sequencing depth was about the same across donors.

This clone was counted a few times. What it recognizes is unknown. PCR employed 60 Vbeta and 13 Jbeta primers. Profiled with immunoSEQ multiplex PCR; TCRdb holds only in-frame clones, not every one. The table shows fewer than 140,000 clones, with just over 70% occurring only once. The CDR3 has 12 residues. The germline V gene encodes CDR1 MDHEN and CDR2 SYDVKM. Trimming shortened V by 3 bases and J by 6 bases, and 5 bases separated the two germline ends. This chain links TRBV28 with TRBJ1-4; D is uncertain. This TCR was recovered from a boy aged 5 to 17 in good health and CMV-seronegative. The material sequenced was PBMCs. The CDR3 DNA is TGTGCCAGCAGTTTGCGAGATGAAAAACTGTTTTTT. It is translated as CASSLRDEKLFF.